This T cell receptor beta chain was identified in a study of blood T cell repertoires in COVID-19. On the study more broadly: In each case, the material was cDNA or gDNA derived from T cells, B-cell-depleted T cells, or PBMCs.

Per the original methods: Estimation of nucleated cell counts relied on the amplification of reference gene primers. The data were produced by immunoSEQ multiplex PCR, yet TCRdb's version contains in-frame clones alone and is incomplete. That table supplies the V and J calls and clone size; D and trimming were determined from the DNA. Of approximately 300,000 clones listed, approximately 91% are singletons. This study enrolled people aged about 18 to 100 from around 26 US geographic areas. Clinical history reported by participants formed the basis on which cohorts were assigned. The CDR3 is made up of 18 amino acids. Germline CDR1 and CDR2: MNHEY and SMNVEV (reference sequence). V dropped 0 bases and J dropped 6; count of bases not matched to a gene: 11.

The sequence derives from a woman in her thirties who had been exposed to COVID-19. The chain couples TRBV27 to TRBJ2-1; 10 bases are a match to TRBD1. Sequenced sample: PBMCs or T cells enriched from blood (not recorded which). The CDR3 sequence: CASSLSGEARTGGNEQFF. For the CDR3, the DNA is TGTGCCAGCAGTTTATCCGGGGAGGCACGGACAGGGGGCAATGAGCAGTTCTTC.